One sample yielded the 14 T cell receptor beta chains listed below, sequenced in a study of HIV-infected patients and healthy controls. Alpha and beta constant-region primers primed reverse transcription of 400 to 500 ng RNA. Using multiplexing indices, alpha and beta chain libraries were generated apart by chain-specific third strand synthesis. From the 5' RACE reads, TCRdb called clonotypes with MiXCR, one entry per CDR3 protein. The repertoire has around 5,000 distinct CDR3 sequences, around a quarter of them found once; the top ten carry around a quarter. Whole blood was used without fractionation, so all unsorted peripheral T cells were included. This specimen consisted of blood, obtained before antiretroviral therapy. The receptors derive from an adult with HIV infection.

This clonotype turned up a few times. The rearrangement uses TRBV6-6 and TRBJ2-3, with 10 bases that match TRBD1. Per the germline V gene, CDR1 is MNHNY and CDR2 is SVGAGI (reference sequence). The CDR3 length is 16 residues. V lost 7 bases to trimming and J lost 4 bases; unmatched junction nucleotides: 11. The CDR3 DNA sequence: TGTGCCAGCAATCTATGGGGGACAGGGGAGGCAGATACGCAGTATTTT. It translates to CASNLWGTGEADTQYF.

This clonotype qualifies as medium-sized (0.01 to 0.1%). The rearrangement uses TRBV5-1 and TRBJ1-3, with 7 bases identical to TRBD1. V lost 4 bases to trimming and J lost 4 bases; unmatched junction nucleotides: 14. In germline, CDR1 is SGHRS, CDR2 YFSETQ. There are 17 residues in the CDR3. The CDR3 reads CASSLQGLPTLGNTIYF. The CDR3 coding sequence is TGCGCCAGCAGCCTACAGGGGCTGCCCACTCTCGGAAACACCATATATTTT.

This clonotype was detected ten times or more. The V and J genes are TRBV3-1 and TRBJ2-3, with a possible D match to TRBD1 (6 bases). This CDR3 has 13 amino acids. Trimming shortened V by 0 bases and J by 6 bases, and 7 bases separated the two germline ends. Germline V lookup: CDR1 LGHDT, CDR2 YNNKEL (reference sequence). CDR3 sequence: CASSQERGDTQYF. The CDR3 DNA reads as TGTGCCAGCAGCCAAGAGAGGGGGGATACGCAGTATTTT.

Judged by abundance, this clonotype is medium-sized. The chain has TRBV12-3 or TRBV12-4 and TRBJ1-5; D gene unclear. V was pared by 3 bases and J by 8 bases, with 8 bases between. The CDR3 totals 12 residues. The CDR3: CASSFSSKPQHF. CDR3 in DNA: TGTGCCAGCAGTTTCTCCAGCAAGCCCCAGCATTTT.

This chain links TRBV5-6 with TRBJ1-1, with 7 positions matching TRBD1. In germline, CDR1 is SGHDT, CDR2 YYEEEE. This CDR3 has 15 amino acids. Losses at the gene ends were 4 bases for V and 4 bases for J; bases not matched to a gene: 10. DNA for the CDR3: TGTGCCAGCAGCGGGGGGGACAGCGGCTTCACTGAAGCTTTCTTT. This encodes CASSGGDSGFTEAFF.

This clonotype was picked up a small number of times. The chain uses TRBV3-1 and TRBJ2-5; a possible D gene is TRBD2 (5 bases). V was clipped by 0 bases and J by 2 bases, with 16 bases between them. The CDR3 is made up of 17 amino acids. Per germline, CDR1 LGHDT and CDR2 YNNKEL (reference sequence). The CDR3 DNA reads TGTGCCAGCAGCCAAGAAGGACGGGAATTTCTTCAAGAGACCCAGTACTTC. It encodes CASSQEGREFLQETQYF.

This clonotype is judged medium-sized. V gene TRBV9 combines with J gene TRBJ1-1; D call uncertain. The germline V gene has CDR1 SGDLS and CDR2 YYNGEE. This CDR3 spans 15 amino acids. V was pared by 4 bases and J by 1 base, with 14 bases between. In DNA form, the CDR3 reads TGTGCCAGCAGCCCGCACCCCACAGCGAACACTGAAGCTTTCTTT. It yields the protein CASSPHPTANTEAFF.

In its sample, this clonotype is medium-sized. This chain connects TRBV25-1 to TRBJ1-1; D is uncertain. Germline values: CDR1 MGHDK, CDR2 SYGVNS. The CDR3 spans 14 residues. With 3 bases removed from V and 4 bases from J, the gap between germline ends came to 12 bases. CDR3 nucleotide sequence: TGTGCCAGCAGTGATCCCAATCGGGGCACTGAAGCTTTCTTT. It translates to CASSDPNRGTEAFF.

This clonotype is medium-sized within its sample. CDR3 region: CASSQGQSRPQHF. The DNA of the CDR3 is TGCGCCAGCAGCCAGGGACAGAGCAGGCCCCAGCATTTT. The chain recombines TRBV10-2 with TRBJ1-5; 7 bases agree with TRBD1. Trimming cost V 6 bases and J 9 bases; bases outside gene matches: 8. Germline CDR1 and CDR2: WSHSY and SAAADI. The CDR3 has 13 amino acids.

This clonotype is deemed medium-sized (0.01 to 0.1%). The chain couples TRBV7-9 to TRBJ1-6; no definite D call. The V end was cut by 5 bases, the J end by 6 bases, with 17 bases between. The germline gives CDR1 SEHNR, CDR2 FQNEAQ (reference sequence). The CDR3 extends over 16 amino acids. Here the CDR3 DNA reads TGTGCCAGCAGCCCGGGCGGGCCGATATCTAATTCACCCCTCCACTTT. The encoded protein is CASSPGGPISNSPLHF.

This clonotype came up many times. The chain uses TRBV11-2 and TRBJ1-5; D is perhaps TRBD1 (6 bases). The CDR3 is 14 residues long. V was trimmed by 0 bases and J by 5 bases, leaving 8 bases between them. Germline-derived CDR1 and CDR2 are SGHAT and FQNNGV. The CDR3 loop reads CASSLDGGDQPQHF. CDR3 nucleotides: TGTGCCAGCAGCTTAGACGGGGGCGATCAGCCCCAGCATTTT.

This clonotype is labeled medium-sized. This chain connects TRBV12-3 or TRBV12-4 to TRBJ2-4, with no clear D. Trimming cost V 2 bases and J 8 bases, with 19 bases left between them. The CDR3 loop spans 16 amino acids. The CDR3 spells CASSLSHHGRIDIQYF. DNA for the CDR3: TGTGCCAGCAGTTTATCCCACCATGGAAGGATAGACATTCAGTACTTC.

This clonotype was counted a few times. One base away lies a much larger clone, so this may be a sequencing read error. The chain has TRBV5-5 and TRBJ1-6; D call uncertain. The CDR3 totals 11 residues. Germline CDR1 and CDR2: SGHKS and YYEKEE (reference sequence). The CDR3 DNA follows: TGTGCCAGCAGGAGTGATTCACCCATCCACTTT. Amino acid sequence: CASRSDSPIHF.

J is TRBJ2-1 and V is TRBV12-3 or TRBV12-4; D ambiguous. The CDR3 runs 14 residues. Trimming removed 6 bases from V and 8 bases from J, with 17 bases in between. CDR3 in amino acids: CASRLHLSSDEQFF. In DNA form, the CDR3 reads TGTGCCAGCAGGCTCCACCTGAGCAGCGATGAGCAGTTCTTC.